The clone carrying this T cell receptor (beta chain) was seen at least ten times. As yet, its antigen is unknown. The germline gene is not matched at one end of the junction; a read error may be the cause. These data belong to a study of T cells in Graves' hyperthyroidism and ophthalmopathy. Study results and limitations: Most thyroid clonotypes expanded above 0.001 were also detected in blood. Model predictions of ophthalmopathy came a median around 6.5 months before onset.

Germline-derived CDR1 and CDR2 are SGHRS and YFSETQ. CDR3 length: 15 residues. TCR beta CDR3 region amplification was performed from RNA transcripts. HTBI primers were employed in a first-round RT-PCR of the TCR CDR3. TCRdb recomputed calls from the multiplex PCR reads with MiXCR, one row per CDR3 protein. The sample includes 600,000 or so distinct CDR3 sequences, more than 14% seen only once; the top ten take approximately 12%. The sequenced sample consisted of blood. This chain connects TRBV5-1 to TRBJ2-5; 15 bases align to TRBD2. The TCR sequence derives from a woman in her fifties or sixties with Graves' ophthalmopathy. CDR3 sequence reads: CASSTGLAGGETQYF. CDR3 bases: TGTGCCAGTAGTACGGGACTAGCGGGAGGAGAGACCCAGTACTTC.